This entry features one TCR beta chain sequence. The count of this clonotype is one. No cognate antigen has been identified for it. Per-nucleotide qualities are absent, and no much larger clonotype sits a single base away. One read gives only weak evidence. Trimming removed 3 bases from V and 6 bases from J, leaving 12 bases between the germline ends. CDR1 and CDR2 (SGHAT, FQNNGV) derive from the germline V gene. The CDR3 numbers 13 residues from cysteine through phenylalanine. Of all the DNA, just the CDR3 is kept, 39 bases in frame from base 1. This entry is derived from a study of spatial heterogeneity in lung cancer (dated by TCRdb to between 2017 and 2020). Background for the entire study: More beta-chain than alpha-chain transcripts were consistently detected, likely reflecting higher beta-chain transcript abundance. In the raw uncorrected reads, each unique combination of TCR and UMI appeared more than ten times on average. In non-small cell lung cancer, the study quantitatively compared TCR alpha and beta repertoires across several tumor regions, matched nontumor lung, and blood. The study linked features of the TCR repertoire to counts of nonsynonymous mutations, which were determined by whole-exome sequencing of tumor tissue. Both alpha and beta chains were TCR-sequenced in samples taken at surgery, namely 220 tumor regions, 61 to 65 matched nontumor lung samples and 56 PBMC samples.

Receptor libraries were prepared by 5' RACE. Sequencing took place on a NextSeq 500. To allow correction of PCR and sequencing errors, the TCR library protocol tagged every TCR cDNA molecule with a unique molecular identifier. The original pipeline was this. Decombinator tools were used for TCR identification, UMI-based error correction and CDR3 extraction. Expanded TCRs were defined as those above a frequency of 2 per 1,000, corresponding to the top 1% of the tumor frequency distribution. Renyi diversity was calculated using the R vegan package after each repertoire was subsampled 100 times to 5,000 TCRs. CDR3 similarity networks were built from amino acid triplet string-kernel similarity, connecting CDR3s with pairwise similarity above 0.82. In-frame beta chains were kept once TCRdb had trimmed the public reads at Q25 with fastp and called clones with MiXCR. CDR3 protein duplicates are merged, each entry listing the most common genes and DNA. These V and J calls derive from TCRdb rather than the authors' analysis. Here the sample has tens of thousands of distinct CDR3 sequences; approximately 5.7% occur a single time. The leading ten clones occupy 11% of the sample.

The full study reports these points: Ubiquitous expanded tumor TCRs showed up in blood more often at tumor resection than at routine follow-up. Additional single-cell paired TCR alpha and beta sequencing was considered necessary to confirm, at a functional level, the hypothesis that regional TCRs recognize regional mutations.

This specimen's time point label, interpreted: sample taken at primary tumor resection. Donors were around 71 patients with early-stage, untreated non-small cell lung cancer from the lung TRACERx cohort. For TCR sequencing, whole RNA was extracted from tumor and nontumor lung tissue, or from cryopreserved PBMC samples, and no cell sorting was done. Only patients for whom sufficient RNA was available from at least two tumor regions were selected for TCR sequencing. This material consisted of PBMCs, taken at surgery. This TCR derives from a male donor with early-stage non-small cell lung cancer. The rearranged chain carries TRBV11-2 and TRBJ2-7; TRBD1 is a possible D gene, resting on 6 matching bases. The DNA reads TGTGCCAGCAGCTTGTGGGGGCCGCTCGAGCAGTACTTC. It codes for CASSLWGPLEQYF.